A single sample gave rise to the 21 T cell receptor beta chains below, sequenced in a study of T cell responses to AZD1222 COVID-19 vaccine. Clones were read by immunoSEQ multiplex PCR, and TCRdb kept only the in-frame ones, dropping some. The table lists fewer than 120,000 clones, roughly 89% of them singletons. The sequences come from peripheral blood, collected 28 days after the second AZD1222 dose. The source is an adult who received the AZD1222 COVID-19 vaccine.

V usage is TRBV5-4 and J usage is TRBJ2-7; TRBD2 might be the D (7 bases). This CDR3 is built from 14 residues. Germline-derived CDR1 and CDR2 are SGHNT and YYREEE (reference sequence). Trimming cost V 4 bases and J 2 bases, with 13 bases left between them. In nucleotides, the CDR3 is TGTGCCAGCAGCCCTGGGGGGGGCCCCTACGAGCAGTACTTC. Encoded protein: CASSPGGGPYEQYF.

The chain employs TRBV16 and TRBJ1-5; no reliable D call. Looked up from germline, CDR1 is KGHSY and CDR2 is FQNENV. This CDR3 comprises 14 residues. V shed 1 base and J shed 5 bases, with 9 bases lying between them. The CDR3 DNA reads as TGTGCCAGCAGCCAATGGGTGAGGGATCAGCCCCAGCATTTT. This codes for CASSQWVRDQPQHF.

CDR3 DNA: TGTGCCAGCAGTTACTCCCGTGCGACAGTACGTTCACCCCTCCACTTT. Translating gives CASSYSRATVRSPLHF. The V and J genes are TRBV6-5 and TRBJ1-6; TRBD1 might be the D (5 bases). From germline, CDR1 is MNHEY and CDR2 SVGAGI. The CDR3 is made up of 16 amino acids. V was shortened by 0 bases and J by 9 bases, with 15 bases between the two germline ends.

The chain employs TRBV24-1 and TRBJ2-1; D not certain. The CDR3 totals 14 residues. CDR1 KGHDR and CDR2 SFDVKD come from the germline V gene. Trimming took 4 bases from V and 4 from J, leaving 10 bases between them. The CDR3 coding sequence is TGTGCCACCAGTGACCTCGATTCTTACAATGAGCAGTTCTTC. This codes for CATSDLDSYNEQFF.

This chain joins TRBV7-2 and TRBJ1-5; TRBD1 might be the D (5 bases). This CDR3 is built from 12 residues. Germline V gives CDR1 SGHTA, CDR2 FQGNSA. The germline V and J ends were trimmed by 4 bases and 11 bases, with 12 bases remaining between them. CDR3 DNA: TGTGCCAGCAGCTCCAACGGGGGGTCCCAGCATTTT. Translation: CASSSNGGSQHF.

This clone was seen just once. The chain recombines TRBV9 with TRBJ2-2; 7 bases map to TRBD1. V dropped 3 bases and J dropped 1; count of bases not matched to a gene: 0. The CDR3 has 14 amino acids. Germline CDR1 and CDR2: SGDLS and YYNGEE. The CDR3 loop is CASSGQGNTGELFF. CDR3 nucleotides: TGTGCCAGCAGCGGACAGGGGAACACCGGGGAGCTGTTTTTT.

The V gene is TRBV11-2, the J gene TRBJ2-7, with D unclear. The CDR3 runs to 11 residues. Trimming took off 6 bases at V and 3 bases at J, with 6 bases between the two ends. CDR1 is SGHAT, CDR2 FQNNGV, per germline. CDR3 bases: TGTGCCAGCAGGAAGAACTACGAGCAGTACTTC. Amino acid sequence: CASRKNYEQYF.

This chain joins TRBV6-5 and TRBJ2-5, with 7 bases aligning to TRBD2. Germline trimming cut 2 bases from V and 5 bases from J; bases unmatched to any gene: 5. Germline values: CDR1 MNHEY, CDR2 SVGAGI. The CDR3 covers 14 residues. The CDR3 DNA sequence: TGTGCCAGCAGTTACGATTTACTAGCGGAGACCCAGTACTTC. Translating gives CASSYDLLAETQYF.

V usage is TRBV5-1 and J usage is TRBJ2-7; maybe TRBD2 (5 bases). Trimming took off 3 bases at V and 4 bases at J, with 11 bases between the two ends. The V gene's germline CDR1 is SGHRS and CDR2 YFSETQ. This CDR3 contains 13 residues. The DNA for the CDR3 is TGCGCCAGCAGCTCCCGGGGAACTTACGAGCAGTACTTC. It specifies CASSSRGTYEQYF.

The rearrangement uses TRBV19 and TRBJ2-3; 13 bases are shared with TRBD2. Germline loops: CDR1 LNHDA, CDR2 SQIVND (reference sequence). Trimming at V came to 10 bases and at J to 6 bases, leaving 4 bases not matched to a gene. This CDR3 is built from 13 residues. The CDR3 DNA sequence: TGTGCCACCGAGACTAGCGGGGGGGATACGCAGTATTTT. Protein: CATETSGGDTQYF.

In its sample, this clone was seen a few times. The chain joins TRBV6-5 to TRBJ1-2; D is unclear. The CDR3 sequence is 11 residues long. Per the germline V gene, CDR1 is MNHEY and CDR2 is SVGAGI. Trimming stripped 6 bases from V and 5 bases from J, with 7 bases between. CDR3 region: CASRLGYGYTF. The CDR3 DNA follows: TGTGCCAGCAGGCTCGGGTATGGCTACACCTTC.

In nucleotides, the CDR3 is TGCGCCAGCAGCTTGGAGGCTCAGAACTACGAGCAGTACTTC. Protein sequence: CASSLEAQNYEQYF. This chain links TRBV5-1 with TRBJ2-7; D gene ambiguous. The CDR3 spans 14 residues. Germline V gives CDR1 SGHRS, CDR2 YFSETQ. V lost 0 bases, J lost 3 bases, and 10 bases lay in between.

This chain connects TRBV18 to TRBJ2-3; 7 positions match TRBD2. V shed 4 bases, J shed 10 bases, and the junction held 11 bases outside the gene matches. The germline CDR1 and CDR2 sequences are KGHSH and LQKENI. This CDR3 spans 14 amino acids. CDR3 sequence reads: CASSRDGGTIPQYF. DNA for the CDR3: TGTGCCAGCTCACGGGACGGGGGGACGATCCCGCAGTATTTT.

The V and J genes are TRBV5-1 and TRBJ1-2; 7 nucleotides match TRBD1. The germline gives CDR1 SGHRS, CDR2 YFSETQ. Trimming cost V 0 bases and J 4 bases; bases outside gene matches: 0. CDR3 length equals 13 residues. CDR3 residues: CASSLDRGYGYTF. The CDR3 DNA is TGCGCCAGCAGCTTGGACAGGGGCTATGGCTACACCTTC.

The CDR3 DNA follows: TGTGCCAGCAGCACCGGGCGAACGGGGAATTCACCCCTCCACTTT. Its translation: CASSTGRTGNSPLHF. The genes are TRBV6-5 and TRBJ1-6, with D unresolved. The CDR3 has 15 residues. With 6 bases removed from V and 7 bases from J, the gap between germline ends came to 16 bases. Germline V gene lookup returns CDR1 MNHEY and CDR2 SVGAGI.

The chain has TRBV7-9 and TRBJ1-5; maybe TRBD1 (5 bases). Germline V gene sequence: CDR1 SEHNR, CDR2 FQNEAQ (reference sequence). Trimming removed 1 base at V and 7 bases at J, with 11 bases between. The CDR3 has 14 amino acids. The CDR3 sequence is CASSLGDGIQPQHF. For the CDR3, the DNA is TGTGCCAGCAGCTTAGGGGACGGAATACAGCCCCAGCATTTT.

This chain's CDR3 is CASSDSGNTIYF. The CDR3 region has the DNA TGTGCCAGCAGCGACTCTGGAAACACCATATATTTT. The rearrangement joins TRBV7-6 to TRBJ1-3; no firm D call. Trimming pared 5 bases from V and 0 bases from J, leaving 2 bases between. The CDR3 is 12 residues long. Germline values: CDR1 SGHVS, CDR2 FNYEAQ.

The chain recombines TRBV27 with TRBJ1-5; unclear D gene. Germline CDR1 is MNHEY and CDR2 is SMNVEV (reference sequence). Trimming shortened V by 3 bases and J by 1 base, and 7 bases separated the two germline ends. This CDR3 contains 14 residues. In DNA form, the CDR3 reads TGTGCCAGCAGTTTCACCGGGAGCAATCAGCCCCAGCATTTT. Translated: CASSFTGSNQPQHF.

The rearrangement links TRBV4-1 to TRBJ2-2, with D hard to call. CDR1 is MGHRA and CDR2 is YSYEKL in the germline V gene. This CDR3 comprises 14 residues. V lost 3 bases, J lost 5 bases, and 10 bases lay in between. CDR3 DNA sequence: TGCGCCAGCAGCCAGGGGATTACTACCGGGGAGCTGTTTTTT. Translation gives CASSQGITTGELFF.

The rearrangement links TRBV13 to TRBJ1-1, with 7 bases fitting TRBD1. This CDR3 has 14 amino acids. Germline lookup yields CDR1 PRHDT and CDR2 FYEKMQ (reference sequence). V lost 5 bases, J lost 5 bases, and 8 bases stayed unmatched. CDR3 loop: CASSDTGTATEAFF. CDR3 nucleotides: TGTGCCAGCAGCGACACCGGGACAGCGACTGAAGCTTTCTTT.

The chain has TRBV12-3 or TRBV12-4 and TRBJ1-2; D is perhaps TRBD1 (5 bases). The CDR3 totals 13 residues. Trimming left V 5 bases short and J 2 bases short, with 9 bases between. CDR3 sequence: CASSADINYGYTF. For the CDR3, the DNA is TGTGCCAGCAGTGCGGACATCAACTATGGCTACACCTTC.